This T cell receptor (beta chain) is from a study of T-cell memory formation after mild COVID-19. General observations from the study: CD4+ contracting clones lay mainly in CM and EM, CD8+ ones in EMRA. Clones that contracted from day 15 to 85 were balanced CD4/CD8, while later expanders leaned CD4+.

Worth noting for this clonotype: No antigen is known for it.

MiXCR, applied by TCRdb to the 5' RACE reads, yields one record per CDR3 protein. The sample contains some 190,000 distinct CDR3 sequences, 18% of which appear only once. Germline assignment: CDR1 SGHTA and CDR2 FQGNSA. This CDR3 has 15 amino acids. Between the trimmed V and J ends, which lost 5 bases and 2 bases, there was a span of 14 bases. The specimen sequenced was PBMCs or a T cell subset sorted from them (not recorded which). The TCR sequence derives from an adult woman who had mild COVID-19 (a few samples of this study predate the infection). Cell type and time point are not known. J is TRBJ2-3 and V is TRBV7-2, with D possibly being TRBD1 (6 bases). CDR3 DNA: TGTGCCAGCAGCCCGGATAGGACAGCCACAGATACGCAGTATTTT. Its translation: CASSPDRTATDTQYF.